Described below is a single T cell receptor (beta chain) sequence and its context. TCRdb's copy holds only in-frame clones and misses some; the assay was immunoSEQ multiplex PCR. The table has fewer than 55,000 clones, approximately 92% seen once; the top ten hold under 1.5%. The record originates from a study of T cell changes during pregnancy in multiple sclerosis. Germline V CDR1 and CDR2: SGHTA, FQGNSA. The CDR3 is 13 amino acids. Trimming shortened V by 6 bases and J by 1 base, and 10 bases separated the two germline ends. The rearrangement links TRBV7-2 to TRBJ2-7, with D perhaps assigned TRBD1 or TRBD2 (5 bases each). Sequencing was performed on peripheral blood. The sequence derives from a female donor with multiple sclerosis, enrolled in a pregnancy study. The CDR3, as DNA: TGTGCCAGCAGGGGACGCGGATCCTACGAGCAGTACTTC. It translates to CASRGRGSYEQYF.